The 28 T cell receptor beta chains reported below all come from one sample, sequenced in a study of cytomegalovirus exposure and HLA in healthy donors. Vbeta (60) and Jbeta (13) primers were used in the PCR. The method was immunoSEQ multiplex PCR; TCRdb's version includes in-frame clones alone and lacks a portion of them. The sample contains 140,000 to 150,000 clones, roughly 62% of which appear only once. Input material: PBMCs. These receptors originate from a man aged 55 to 69 in good health and CMV-seronegative.

V is TRBV7-9 and J is TRBJ2-3, with TRBD2 matching 8 bases. This CDR3 spans 16 amino acids. Germline CDR1 reads SEHNR; CDR2 reads FQNEAQ (reference sequence). V lost 1 base, J lost 1 base, and 4 bases stayed unmatched. CDR3 DNA: TGTGCCAGCAGCTTAGACCAGACTAGCGGCACAGATACGCAGTATTTT. It specifies CASSLDQTSGTDTQYF.

The rearrangement uses TRBV19 and TRBJ2-2, with 7 nucleotides matching TRBD2. The CDR3 runs to 15 residues. The germline CDR1 and CDR2 sequences are LNHDA and SQIVND (reference sequence). The V and J ends lost 7 bases and 4 bases, in that order; junction bases with no gene match: 9. CDR3 residues: CASTFGEGITGELFF. The CDR3 DNA reads as TGTGCCAGTACCTTTGGGGAGGGGATCACCGGGGAGCTGTTTTTT.

V is TRBV30 and J is TRBJ1-1; D might be TRBD1 (6 bases). Trimming took 4 bases from V and 4 from J, leaving 16 bases between them. In germline, CDR1 is GTSNPN, CDR2 SVGIG (reference sequence). The CDR3 loop spans 14 amino acids. The CDR3 region is CAWNLEGGSTEAFF. In DNA form, the CDR3 reads TGTGCCTGGAACCTCGAGGGGGGGAGCACTGAAGCTTTCTTT.

The rearrangement links TRBV27 to TRBJ2-3; D call uncertain. CDR3 length: 13 residues. The V gene's germline CDR1 is MNHEY and CDR2 SMNVEV (reference sequence). V lost 7 bases and J lost 0, with 8 bases in between. The CDR3 DNA is TGTGCCAGCAATCGCTATAGCACAGATACGCAGTATTTT. This gives the protein CASNRYSTDTQYF.

The V and J genes are TRBV9 and TRBJ2-1, with 7 bases identical to TRBD1. CDR1 SGDLS and CDR2 YYNGEE come from the germline V gene. This CDR3 spans 15 amino acids. J lost 6 bases, V lost 0 bases, and 6 bases had no gene match. The chain's CDR3 is CASSVARDSPNEQFF. The CDR3 nucleotides are TGTGCCAGCAGCGTAGCTAGGGACAGCCCCAATGAGCAGTTCTTC.

The chain has TRBV6-1 and TRBJ1-5, with a weak D call TRBD1 (5 bases). The V end lost 5 bases, the J end lost 7 bases, and 15 bases lay between the germline ends. This CDR3 region has 14 residues. Looked up from germline, CDR1 is MNHNS and CDR2 is SASEGT. The CDR3 region is CASSLGGVGQPQHF. CDR3 DNA sequence: TGTGCCAGCAGTTTGGGGGGGGTGGGGCAGCCCCAGCATTTT.

V gene TRBV6-5 combines with J gene TRBJ2-7, with 9 bases lining up with TRBD1. This CDR3 has 13 amino acids. Trimming removed 6 bases from V and 4 bases from J; junction bases left unmatched: 4. The V gene's germline CDR1 is MNHEY and CDR2 SVGAGI. The CDR3: CASRAGTGYEQYF. Here the CDR3 DNA reads TGTGCCAGCAGAGCCGGGACAGGGTACGAGCAGTACTTC.

This clone has a single count. The V and J genes are TRBV29-1 and TRBJ2-5; 8 bases map to TRBD1. In germline, CDR1 is SQVTM, CDR2 ANQGSEA. Losses at the gene ends were 7 bases for V and 2 bases for J; bases not matched to a gene: 9. The CDR3 has 14 residues. The CDR3 spells CSASGGEEQETQYF. In DNA form, the CDR3 reads TGCAGCGCATCAGGGGGCGAGGAGCAAGAGACCCAGTACTTC.

This clone has only a few counts. The V call is TRBV7-2, the J call TRBJ2-3; tentatively, D is TRBD1 (6 bases). The CDR3 sequence is 14 residues long. The V gene's germline CDR1 is SGHTA and CDR2 FQGNSA. Trimming left V 4 bases short and J 11 bases short, with 19 bases between. CDR3 DNA: TGTGCCAGCAGCTCATATGAAGGGACACGGAGGCAGTATTTT. It is translated as CASSSYEGTRRQYF.

This chain joins TRBV11-3 and TRBJ2-2; the D gene is possibly TRBD2 (5 bases). The CDR3 consists of 17 residues. The ends were cut back, 2 bases at V and 4 bases at J, with 17 bases in the middle. Germline V gene sequence: CDR1 SGHNT, CDR2 YENEEA. CDR3 bases: TGTGCCAGCAGCTTACCCCCTCTAGGAGGAGGCACCGGGGAGCTGTTTTTT. This codes for CASSLPPLGGGTGELFF.

CDR3 protein: CASSEGAGESTEAFF. The DNA for the CDR3 is TGTGCCAGCAGTGAAGGTGCAGGGGAAAGCACTGAAGCTTTCTTT. This chain joins TRBV6-1 and TRBJ1-1, with a possible D match to TRBD1 (6 bases). Trimming pared 1 base from V and 4 bases from J, leaving 13 bases between. This CDR3 contains 15 residues. The germline CDR1 and CDR2 sequences are MNHNS and SASEGT.

This clone was counted only a few times. This chain connects TRBV19 to TRBJ2-6; the D is unclear. The length of the CDR3 is 17 residues. Trimming took 3 bases from V and 0 from J, leaving 12 bases between them. CDR1 and CDR2 (germline): LNHDA, SQIVND (reference sequence). The CDR3 spells CASSMRVERSGANVLTF. The CDR3 DNA is TGTGCCAGTAGTATGCGTGTCGAGCGCTCTGGGGCCAACGTCCTGACTTTC.

The rearrangement links TRBV7-9 to TRBJ2-2; TRBD2 matches 12 bases. V lost 1 base to trimming and J lost 4 bases; unmatched junction nucleotides: 10. The germline gives CDR1 SEHNR, CDR2 FQNEAQ (reference sequence). The CDR3 extends over 19 amino acids. The CDR3 DNA reads as TGTGCCAGCAGCTTAGGAGGACTAGCGGGGTCACGAGGCACCGGGGAGCTGTTTTTT. As protein: CASSLGGLAGSRGTGELFF. The entire variable domain, with the rest obtained from reference TRBV7-9 and TRBJ2-2, is as follows: DTGVSQNPRHKITKRGQNVTFRCDPISEHNRLYWYRQTLGQGPEFLTYFQNEAQLEKSRLLSDRFSAERPKGSFSTLEIQRTEQGDSAMYLCASSLGGLAGSRGTGELFFGEGSRLTVL.

Here the CDR3 DNA reads TGTGCCAGCAGTTACCTCGGACACAAGGACCAAGAGACCCAGTACTTC. Protein product: CASSYLGHKDQETQYF. The V and J genes are TRBV6-6 and TRBJ2-5, with D perhaps matching TRBD1 (5 bases). The V gene's germline CDR1 is MNHNY and CDR2 SVGAGI (reference sequence). Trimming took 2 bases from V and 0 from J, leaving 13 bases between them. The CDR3 is 16 amino acids.

V usage is TRBV13 and J usage is TRBJ2-7; TRBD1 is a possible D gene (5 bases). The V and J ends lost 0 bases and 0 bases respectively, with 9 bases between them. The CDR3 is 15 residues long. CDR1 is PRHDT and CDR2 is FYEKMQ in the germline V gene (reference sequence). Here the CDR3 DNA reads TGTGCCAGCAGCTTAGGCGAGGACAACTCCTACGAGCAGTACTTC. It specifies CASSLGEDNSYEQYF. The complete variable domain, with remaining parts taken from reference TRBV13 and TRBJ2-7, reads AAGVIQSPRHLIKEKRETATLKCYPIPRHDTVYWYQQGPGQDPQFLISFYEKMQSDKGSIPDRFSAQQFSDYHSELNMSSLELGDSALYFCASSLGEDNSYEQYFGPGTRLTVT.

This clone was detected a few times. The chain joins TRBV6-1 to TRBJ2-2, with TRBD1 matching over 9 bases. Germline loops: CDR1 MNHNS, CDR2 SASEGT. The CDR3 runs to 15 residues. The V segment lost 8 bases and the J segment 5 bases; nucleotides outside the gene matches: 9. In DNA form, the CDR3 reads TGTGCCAGCTCCAGGACAGGGGAATTTACCGGGGAGCTGTTTTTT. Translation gives CASSRTGEFTGELFF.

The chain has TRBV7-9 and TRBJ2-3; 12 bases map to TRBD2. CDR1 SEHNR and CDR2 FQNEAQ come from the germline V gene (reference sequence). J gave up 5 bases and V 1 base, and 7 bases lay outside the gene matches. The CDR3 totals 17 residues. The CDR3 loop reads CASSLGLAGDEGDTQYF. CDR3 sequence (DNA): TGTGCCAGCAGCTTAGGACTAGCGGGAGATGAGGGAGATACGCAGTATTTT.

This chain joins TRBV10-1 and TRBJ1-5; a possible D gene is TRBD1 (6 bases). Looked up from germline, CDR1 is WNHNN and CDR2 is SYGVQD (reference sequence). V lost 7 bases and J 0 bases, leaving 16 bases between the germline ends. This CDR3 is 16 amino acids long. The CDR3 DNA reads as TGCGCCAGCACCCTAGGACAGACCTTTAGCAATCAGCCCCAGCATTTT. Protein product: CASTLGQTFSNQPQHF.

V gene TRBV7-9 combines with J gene TRBJ2-7; D might be TRBD2 (5 bases). This CDR3 is built from 14 residues. Germline CDR1 SEHNR, CDR2 FQNEAQ (reference sequence). The germline V and J ends were trimmed by 5 bases and 5 bases, with 16 bases remaining between them. In DNA form, the CDR3 reads TGTGCCAGCAGCGTAGTTAGCGTGAGAGACGAGCAGTACTTC. Its translation: CASSVVSVRDEQYF. Complete variable domain (other parts from reference TRBV7-9 and TRBJ2-7): DTGVSQNPRHKITKRGQNVTFRCDPISEHNRLYWYRQTLGQGPEFLTYFQNEAQLEKSRLLSDRFSAERPKGSFSTLEIQRTEQGDSAMYLCASSVVSVRDEQYFGPGTRLTVT.

The gene calls are TRBV19 and TRBJ2-7, with 8 bases lining up with TRBD1. This CDR3 has 15 amino acids. In germline, CDR1 is LNHDA, CDR2 SQIVND (reference sequence). J gave up 2 bases and V 6 bases, and 9 bases lay outside the gene matches. CDR3 bases: TGTGCCAGTAGGTCGGGCAGGGGGCTCCCCTACGAGCAGTACTTC. Translating gives CASRSGRGLPYEQYF.

The chain recombines TRBV4-2 with TRBJ1-6; 8 bases line up with TRBD1. The CDR3 has 14 amino acids. Unmatched junction bases numbered 3, after V lost 4 bases and J lost 7 bases. Per germline, CDR1 LGHNA and CDR2 YNFKEQ. CDR3 nucleotides: TGTGCCAGCAGCCCAGGGACAGGAAATTCACCCCTCCACTTT. This gives the protein CASSPGTGNSPLHF.

This clone was counted a few times. The chain couples TRBV29-1 to TRBJ2-3; TRBD1 might be the D (6 bases). This CDR3 spans 11 amino acids. V dropped 8 bases and J dropped 5 bases, with 11 bases sitting between them. Germline V gene lookup returns CDR1 SQVTM and CDR2 ANQGSEA. For the CDR3, the DNA is TGCAGCAGACAGGCGTTAGATACGCAGTATTTT. Translated: CSRQALDTQYF.

The rearrangement uses TRBV5-1 and TRBJ1-4; 9 bases agree with TRBD1. CDR1 SGHRS and CDR2 YFSETQ come from the germline V gene. The CDR3 is 14 amino acids. The ends lost 3 bases at V and 8 bases at J; junction bases unmatched: 5. CDR3 region: CASSSGQGNEKLFF. In DNA form, the CDR3 reads TGCGCCAGCAGCTCCGGACAGGGGAACGAAAAACTGTTTTTT.

This rearrangement joins TRBV5-4 to TRBJ2-3, with TRBD2 identical over 7 bases. Germline CDR1 reads SGHNT; CDR2 reads YYREEE (reference sequence). The V gene end was trimmed by 2 bases and the J gene end by 3 bases; junction bases not matched to a gene: 9. The CDR3 consists of 16 residues. The CDR3 is CASSLGLAGGTDTQYF. DNA of the CDR3: TGTGCCAGCAGCTTAGGTTTAGCGGGCGGGACAGATACGCAGTATTTT.

J is TRBJ1-4 and V is TRBV7-9, with D uncertain. V was shortened by 4 bases and J by 2 bases, with 8 bases between the two germline ends. This CDR3 is 14 amino acids long. CDR1 is SEHNR, CDR2 FQNEAQ, per germline (reference sequence). The CDR3 DNA sequence: TGTGCCAGCAGCTCCGGGAGTACTAATGAAAAACTGTTTTTT. It is translated as CASSSGSTNEKLFF.

The chain employs TRBV10-3 and TRBJ2-7; TRBD1 agrees at 8 bases. Losses at the gene ends were 10 bases for V and 3 bases for J; bases not matched to a gene: 5. The CDR3 loop spans 12 amino acids. CDR1 and CDR2 (germline): ENHRY, SYGVKD. CDR3 coding DNA: TGTGCCACCAGGACAGGGAGCTACGAGCAGTACTTC. Its protein is CATRTGSYEQYF.

The chain combines TRBV9 with TRBJ2-5, with D maybe TRBD2 (5 bases). Germline CDR1 SGDLS, CDR2 YYNGEE. The CDR3 is made up of 16 amino acids. V gave up 3 bases and J gave up 1 base, with 16 bases separating them. The CDR3 loop reads CASSAETGLIQETQYF. The CDR3 coding sequence is TGTGCCAGCAGCGCTGAGACGGGGTTAATCCAAGAGACCCAGTACTTC.

The V gene is TRBV19, the J gene TRBJ1-1, with D possibly being TRBD1 (5 bases). This CDR3 has 15 amino acids. Germline V lookup: CDR1 LNHDA, CDR2 SQIVND (reference sequence). V gave up 9 bases and J gave up 4 bases, with 21 bases separating them. The chain's CDR3 is CASLHTGGRSTEAFF. For the CDR3, the DNA is TGTGCCAGCCTACACACGGGGGGGAGGAGCACTGAAGCTTTCTTT.